The source of this T cell receptor beta chain is a study of cytomegalovirus exposure and HLA in healthy donors. It was with 60 Vbeta and 13 Jbeta primers that the PCR ran. Produced via immunoSEQ multiplex PCR; TCRdb's table is partial and in-frame only. The sample lists approximately 120,000 clones, about 85% occurring once. The ends were cut back, 4 bases at V and 1 base at J, with 10 bases in the middle. This CDR3 has 14 residues. The germline V gene encodes CDR1 MGHRA and CDR2 YSYEKL. As for the donors, each was a healthy bone marrow donor. The V and J genes are TRBV4-1 and TRBJ1-1; tentative D call: TRBD1 (6 bases). The clonotype was recovered from a woman aged 25-40 years in good health and CMV-seropositive. Sample: PBMCs. CDR3 sequence: CASSRPTGNTEAFF. For the CDR3, the DNA is TGCGCCAGCAGCCGACCGACAGGGAACACTGAAGCTTTCTTT.